One sample yielded the 30 T cell receptor beta chains listed below, sequenced in a study of control samples from healthy donors and cancer patients. The method was immunoSEQ multiplex PCR; TCRdb's version includes in-frame clones alone and lacks a portion of them. The top ten hold approximately 9.4% of the sample, which has 120,000 to 150,000 clones, less than 90% seen once. Sequencing input: blood. The receptors come from a woman aged 25 to 39 in good health.

The chain employs TRBV7-6 and TRBJ2-3; 9 positions match TRBD2. Germline CDR1 and CDR2: SGHVS and FNYEAQ. V lost 5 bases to trimming and J lost 3 bases; unmatched junction nucleotides: 9. This CDR3 is 16 amino acids long. This CDR3 reads CASSRAGTSSTDTQYF. The CDR3 region has the DNA TGTGCCAGCAGCCGTGCCGGGACTAGCAGTACAGATACGCAGTATTTT. The entire variable domain, with the rest obtained from reference TRBV7-6 and TRBJ2-3, is as follows: GAGVSQSPRYKVTKRGQDVALRCDPISGHVSLYWYRQALGQGPEFLTYFNYEAQQDKSGLPNDRFSAERPEGSISTLTIQRTEQRDSAMYRCASSRAGTSSTDTQYFGPGTRLTVL.

The J gene is TRBJ2-4, the V gene TRBV13; TRBD2 agrees at 8 bases. The V gene end was trimmed by 4 bases and the J gene end by 7 bases; junction bases not matched to a gene: 12. This CDR3 region has 16 residues. CDR1 is PRHDT, CDR2 FYEKMQ, per germline (reference sequence). The CDR3 here is CASSSENSGNVNIQYF. DNA for the CDR3: TGTGCCAGCAGCTCCGAAAATAGCGGGAACGTCAACATTCAGTACTTC.

The chain is built from TRBV30 and TRBJ2-1; TRBD1 is a possible D gene (6 bases). The germline V and J ends were trimmed by 4 bases and 2 bases, with 12 bases remaining between them. The CDR3 has 14 amino acids. The germline V gene has CDR1 GTSNPN and CDR2 SVGIG (reference sequence). CDR3 sequence reads: CAWNSDRTYNEQFF. Here the CDR3 DNA reads TGTGCCTGGAATTCGGACAGAACCTACAATGAGCAGTTCTTC.

The chain recombines TRBV6-6 with TRBJ1-5; D possibly corresponds to TRBD1 (6 bases). Trimming pared 6 bases from V and 4 bases from J, leaving 10 bases between. Germline V gives CDR1 MNHNY, CDR2 SVGAGI (reference sequence). The CDR3 runs 13 residues. DNA of the CDR3: TGTGCCAGCAGGGACAGAAGTAATCAGCCCCAGCATTTT. Translating gives CASRDRSNQPQHF.

This chain joins TRBV30 and TRBJ2-2; D may be TRBD2 (6 bases). Trimming pared 5 bases from V and 1 base from J, leaving 11 bases between. The CDR3 has 14 residues. Looked up from germline, CDR1 is GTSNPN and CDR2 is SVGIG (reference sequence). Here the CDR3 DNA reads TGTGCCTGGCGACTAGTCAGGAACACCGGGGAGCTGTTTTTT. This translates into CAWRLVRNTGELFF.

The genes are TRBV10-3 and TRBJ2-2, with D uncertain. The germline V gene has CDR1 ENHRY and CDR2 SYGVKD. Deletions cut 2 bases from V and 5 bases from J, with 6 bases between. The CDR3 totals 13 residues. DNA for the CDR3: TGTGCCATCAGTGAGCTCACGACCGGGGAGCTGTTTTTT. Its protein product is CAISELTTGELFF.

The chain carries TRBV6-5 and TRBJ2-7; TRBD1 aligns across 7 bases. This CDR3 has 16 residues. CDR1 MNHEY and CDR2 SVGAGI come from the germline V gene. V lost 2 bases and J lost 0; bases outside the gene matches: 7. CDR3 nucleotide sequence: TGTGCCAGCAGTTACGCAACAGGGGTGGCCTCCTACGAGCAGTACTTC. This gives the protein CASSYATGVASYEQYF.

The chain is built from TRBV7-9 and TRBJ1-4; 7 bases are a match to TRBD1. The CDR3 totals 14 residues. In germline, CDR1 is SEHNR, CDR2 FQNEAQ (reference sequence). The V gene end was trimmed by 5 bases and the J gene end by 7 bases; junction bases not matched to a gene: 7. DNA of the CDR3: TGTGCCAGCAGCCCGACAGGGCCAAGTGAAAAACTGTTTTTT. Its translation is CASSPTGPSEKLFF.

The chain recombines TRBV7-2 with TRBJ2-7; D possibly corresponds to TRBD2 (6 bases). Per the germline V gene, CDR1 is SGHTA and CDR2 is FQGNSA. There are 15 residues in the CDR3. The V gene lost 1 base and the J gene lost 1 base, with 11 bases spanning the gap. In nucleotides, the CDR3 is TGTGCCAGCAGCTTAGTAGGGACTTCATCCTACGAGCAGTACTTC. This gives the protein CASSLVGTSSYEQYF.

The chain recombines TRBV14 with TRBJ1-1; D may be TRBD1 (5 bases). CDR1 is SGHDN and CDR2 is FVKESK in the germline V gene. This CDR3 contains 15 residues. V was cut by 4 bases and J by 3 bases, with 15 bases left in between. The CDR3 DNA sequence: TGTGCCAGCAGCCCGTTAGAGGGGAGGGACACTGAAGCTTTCTTT. Its translation: CASSPLEGRDTEAFF.

The chain links TRBV28 to TRBJ1-1; the D is unclear. CDR3 size: 14 residues. Germline CDR1 MDHEN, CDR2 SYDVKM. V lost 5 bases and J 1 base, leaving 11 bases between the germline ends. The CDR3 sequence is CASSITTANTEAFF. For the CDR3, the DNA is TGTGCCAGCAGTATTACAACAGCGAACACTGAAGCTTTCTTT.

This rearrangement joins TRBV7-8 to TRBJ1-1, with TRBD1 identical over 8 bases. The CDR3 is 16 amino acids. Germline values: CDR1 SGHVS, CDR2 FQNEAQ. V shed 5 bases, J shed 1 base, and the junction held 9 bases outside the gene matches. CDR3 nucleotide sequence: TGTGCCAGCAGCCGGACCTCCGGGACAGGGAACACTGAAGCTTTCTTT. This encodes CASSRTSGTGNTEAFF. Using reference TRBV7-8 and TRBJ1-1 for the parts outside the CDR3, the full variable domain is GAGVSQSPRYKVAKRGQDVALRCDPISGHVSLFWYQQALGQGPEFLTYFQNEAQLDKSGLPSDRFFAERPEGSVSTLKIQRTQQEDSAVYLCASSRTSGTGNTEAFFGQGTRLTVV.

The V and J genes are TRBV12-3 or TRBV12-4 and TRBJ1-4; D not resolved. The CDR3 totals 12 residues. V lost 8 bases to trimming and J lost 3 bases, with 7 bases between them. This chain's CDR3 is CASLSPNEKLFF. DNA of the CDR3: TGTGCCAGCCTTTCCCCTAATGAAAAACTGTTTTTT.

The chain combines TRBV2 with TRBJ2-3; the match to TRBD2 covers 9 bases. This CDR3 is built from 17 residues. Germline V gene data show CDR1 as SNHLY and CDR2 as FYNNEI. The V segment lost 7 bases and the J segment 4 bases; nucleotides outside the gene matches: 15. CDR3 protein: CASMPPGVAGVADTQYF. CDR3 bases: TGTGCCAGCATGCCCCCCGGGGTAGCGGGAGTGGCAGATACGCAGTATTTT.

The V call is TRBV14, the J call TRBJ2-3, with D unresolved. Germline assignment: CDR1 SGHDN and CDR2 FVKESK. The CDR3 is made up of 11 amino acids. Trimming took 4 bases from V and 9 from J, leaving 8 bases between them. CDR3 protein: CASSLWETQYF. In nucleotides, the CDR3 is TGTGCCAGCAGCCTTTGGGAAACGCAGTATTTT.

To note about this clone: This specimen includes other DNA sequences encoding the same CDR3. The rearrangement uses TRBV19 and TRBJ2-6; D is tentatively TRBD1 or TRBD2 (6 bases each). Germline V gene sequence: CDR1 LNHDA, CDR2 SQIVND (reference sequence). The CDR3 runs 14 residues. CDR3 residues: CASGEVSGANVLTF. Written as DNA, the CDR3 is TGTGCATCAGGGGAGGTATCTGGGGCCAACGTCCTGACTTTC. The full variable domain, rest sourced from reference TRBV19 and TRBJ2-6, is DGGITQSPKYLFRKEGQNVTLSCEQNLNHDAMYWYRQDPGQGLRLIYYSQIVNDFQKGDIAEGYSVSREKKESFPLTVTSAQKNPTAFYLCASGEVSGANVLTFGAGSRLTVL.

The genes are TRBV5-1 and TRBJ2-5; D is perhaps TRBD2 (6 bases). The CDR3 covers 13 residues. Germline V lookup: CDR1 SGHRS, CDR2 YFSETQ. V lost 0 bases and J 4 bases, leaving 7 bases between the germline ends. The CDR3 region is CASSLAGVETQYF. As DNA, the CDR3 is TGCGCCAGCAGCTTGGCGGGAGTAGAGACCCAGTACTTC.

This chain links TRBV28 with TRBJ2-1; 7 bases align to TRBD1. Germline lookup yields CDR1 MDHEN and CDR2 SYDVKM. There are 13 residues in the CDR3. V shed 4 bases, J shed 8 bases, and the junction held 5 bases outside the gene matches. CDR3 protein: CASSSTGYDEQFF. The CDR3 nucleotides read TGTGCCAGCAGTTCGACAGGGTACGATGAGCAGTTCTTC.

This rearrangement joins TRBV7-2 to TRBJ2-5; 12 bases align to TRBD2. The V gene's germline CDR1 is SGHTA and CDR2 FQGNSA. The ends lost 4 bases at V and 5 bases at J; junction bases unmatched: 5. CDR3 size: 15 residues. The CDR3 DNA follows: TGTGCCAGCAGCTCCCAGACTAGCGGGAGTGAGACCCAGTACTTC. It yields the protein CASSSQTSGSETQYF.

The V call is TRBV9, the J call TRBJ2-7; 11 nucleotides align to TRBD2. Germline loops: CDR1 SGDLS, CDR2 YYNGEE. Losses at the gene ends were 3 bases for V and 6 bases for J; bases not matched to a gene: 5. The CDR3 is 14 residues long. In DNA form, the CDR3 reads TGTGCCAGCAGCGCAACCGGGACTAGCGGCGAGCAGTACTTC. Amino acid sequence: CASSATGTSGEQYF.

The V call is TRBV6-5, the J call TRBJ2-5, with 9 bases identical to TRBD2. J was trimmed by 2 bases and V by 6 bases; bases with no gene match: 7. Germline loops: CDR1 MNHEY, CDR2 SVGAGI. The CDR3 sequence is 15 residues long. CDR3 in amino acids: CASRDNSGRQETQYF. CDR3 bases: TGTGCCAGCAGGGACAATAGCGGGAGACAAGAGACCCAGTACTTC.

The J gene is TRBJ2-1, the V gene TRBV27, with 10 bases fitting TRBD2. The length of the CDR3 is 16 residues. Germline lookup yields CDR1 MNHEY and CDR2 SMNVEV (reference sequence). The junction had 8 bases not matched to a gene; V was cut back by 4 bases and J by 5 bases. CDR3 nucleotide sequence: TGTGCCAGCAGTTCAATAGCGGGAGGCCCGGACAATGAGCAGTTCTTC. Encoded protein: CASSSIAGGPDNEQFF.

In nucleotides, the CDR3 is TGTGCCAGCTCACTCCGACAGGGTGACGAGCAGTACTTC. Translating it yields CASSLRQGDEQYF. V is TRBV18 and J is TRBJ2-7, with 7 bases matching TRBD1. The CDR3 has 13 residues. The junction had 5 bases not matched to a gene; V was cut back by 4 bases and J by 5 bases. CDR1 is KGHSH, CDR2 LQKENI, per germline.

The rearrangement joins TRBV14 to TRBJ1-2; 7 bases are shared with TRBD1. After removal of 1 base from V and 8 bases from J, the junction contained 7 bases not matched to a gene. CDR1 SGHDN and CDR2 FVKESK come from the germline V gene. The CDR3 is 14 amino acids. The CDR3 region has the DNA TGTGCCAGCAGCCAAGTAGGCACAGGGGCCGGCTACACCTTC. Its translation: CASSQVGTGAGYTF. Full variable domain (missing parts from reference TRBV14 and TRBJ1-2): EAGVTQFPSHSVIEKGQTVTLRCDPISGHDNLYWYRRVMGKEIKFLLHFVKESKQDESGMPNNRFLAERTGGTYSTLKVQPAELEDSGVYFCASSQVGTGAGYTFGSGTRLTVV.

The chain recombines TRBV7-9 with TRBJ1-1; 7 bases agree with TRBD1. The germline V gene has CDR1 SEHNR and CDR2 FQNEAQ (reference sequence). The CDR3 is made up of 15 amino acids. With 4 bases clipped from V and 3 bases from J, the junction kept 8 bases outside the gene matches. The CDR3 nucleotides are TGTGCCAGCAGCTCCCAAGGACAGGACCACACTGAAGCTTTCTTT. This encodes CASSSQGQDHTEAFF.

The chain is built from TRBV6-5 and TRBJ2-5, with TRBD2 identical over 8 bases. The CDR3 covers 14 residues. J gave up 4 bases and V 2 bases, and 3 bases lay outside the gene matches. CDR1 is MNHEY and CDR2 is SVGAGI in the germline V gene. In DNA form, the CDR3 reads TGTGCCAGCAGTTACGCCCTAGCGGGAGAGACCCAGTACTTC. This sequence encodes CASSYALAGETQYF.

The CDR3 nucleotides read TGTGCCAGCAGCAAAAGGACGGAAAACTATGGCTACACCTTC. This codes for CASSKRTENYGYTF. This sequence joins TRBV7-9 and TRBJ1-2; D is unclear. The CDR3 is 14 amino acids. Germline CDR1 and CDR2: SEHNR and FQNEAQ (reference sequence). V was pared by 5 bases and J by 2 bases, with 12 bases between.

The CDR3 loop is CASMRGGTEAFF. The CDR3, as DNA: TGTGCCAGCATGAGGGGAGGCACTGAAGCTTTCTTT. V and J are TRBV27 and TRBJ1-1; tentative D call: TRBD1 (5 bases). Germline loops: CDR1 MNHEY, CDR2 SMNVEV (reference sequence). V lost 7 bases and J 4 bases, leaving 10 bases between the germline ends. This CDR3 comprises 12 residues.

This clone was seen only a few times. The chain employs TRBV15 and TRBJ2-5; 10 nucleotides line up with TRBD2. Germline V lookup: CDR1 LNHNV, CDR2 YYDKDF (reference sequence). V was pared by 2 bases and J by 5 bases, with 8 bases of the junction left unmatched. The CDR3 is made up of 16 amino acids. In DNA form, the CDR3 reads TGTGCCACCAGCAGACTAGCGGGAGAGGATTACGAGACCCAGTACTTC. It is translated as CATSRLAGEDYETQYF.

The table lists this clone with a count of one. V usage is TRBV7-2 and J usage is TRBJ1-5; D ambiguous. This CDR3 is 14 amino acids long. Germline values: CDR1 SGHTA, CDR2 FQGNSA. The V and J ends lost 2 bases and 4 bases respectively, with 9 bases between them. The DNA for the CDR3 is TGTGCCAGCAGCTTACAGTCCGGGAATCAGCCCCAGCATTTT. It encodes CASSLQSGNQPQHF.